These 21 T cell receptor beta chains were all obtained from the same sample, sequenced in a study of a mutant IDH1 vaccine in newly diagnosed glioma (dated by TCRdb to 2020 to 2022). The sample's time point label, in plain terms: week 11, during vaccination. Every vaccine dose consisted of 300 ug of a 20-mer mutant IDH1 peptide in Montanide, administered subcutaneously together with topical imiquimod. Libraries were constructed by the immunoSEQ multiplex PCR assay. In TCRdb, the immuneACCESS table is reduced to in-frame sequences with V and J assigned. These tables do not hold every clone; where another copy was compared, an unresolved V gene accounts for under half, and the others remain unexplained. The sample table contains some 30,000 clones; only one count was recorded for around 90% of them. The biggest ten clones account for under 25% of the sample. Antigens of these TCRs are unknown. The sample in question was PBMCs, obtained from a glioma patient whose treatment included an IDH1 peptide vaccine. These receptors all stem from a man between 18 and 35 years old with glioma.

The chain employs TRBV30 and TRBJ1-5, with D unresolved. Germline V gene data show CDR1 as GTSNPN and CDR2 as SVGIG (reference sequence). CDR3 length equals 13 residues. V lost 5 bases, J lost 4 bases, and 12 bases lay in between. The CDR3 DNA sequence: TGTGCCTGGGCGGGTGGACCAAATCAGCCCCAGCATTTT. Amino acids: CAWAGGPNQPQHF.

This clone was recorded only once. The chain recombines TRBV7-9 with TRBJ1-4; D ambiguous. The V and J ends lost 3 bases and 11 bases respectively, with 10 bases between them. The CDR3 contains 12 residues. Germline loops: CDR1 SEHNR, CDR2 FQNEAQ (reference sequence). Written as DNA, the CDR3 is TGTGCCAGCAGCTTCCCCTCCGGGAAACTGTTTTTT. Its protein product is CASSFPSGKLFF.

The gene calls are TRBV9 and TRBJ2-1; a weak D match, TRBD2 (6 bases). Trimming took off 0 bases at V and 2 bases at J, with 9 bases between the two ends. The CDR3 spans 15 residues. Germline V lookup: CDR1 SGDLS, CDR2 YYNGEE. CDR3 nucleotide sequence: TGTGCCAGCAGCGTAGGGGGAGGAACCTACAATGAGCAGTTCTTC. Its protein is CASSVGGGTYNEQFF.

The chain carries TRBV30 and TRBJ2-7; possibly TRBD2 for D (6 bases). V was shortened by 2 bases and J by 4 bases, with 21 bases between the two germline ends. Per germline, CDR1 GTSNPN and CDR2 SVGIG (reference sequence). This CDR3 has 16 amino acids. The CDR3 nucleotides are TGTGCCTGGAGTCCGGGACTCCTGCCGAGTCGGTACGAGCAGTACTTC. It translates to CAWSPGLLPSRYEQYF. Drawing the rest from reference TRBV30 and TRBJ2-7, the complete variable domain is SQTIHQWPATLVQPVGSPLSLECTVEGTSNPNLYWYRQAAGRGLQLLFYSVGIGQISSEVPQNLSASRPQDRQFILSSKKLLLSDSGFYLCAWSPGLLPSRYEQYFGPGTRLTVT.

The gene calls are TRBV6-5 and TRBJ1-1; D possibly corresponds to TRBD1 (6 bases). Trimming shortened V by 5 bases and J by 8 bases, and 21 bases separated the two germline ends. Germline-derived CDR1 and CDR2 are MNHEY and SVGAGI. The CDR3 length is 15 residues. The CDR3 DNA reads as TGTGCCAGCAGTGGTTTTCGGCAGGGGTTGTTAGAAGCTTTCTTT. Translating gives CASSGFRQGLLEAFF.

This chain links TRBV19 with TRBJ2-1; D remains unclear. Germline V gene sequence: CDR1 LNHDA, CDR2 SQIVND (reference sequence). There are 16 residues in the CDR3. The ends were cut back, 3 bases at V and 0 bases at J, with 12 bases in the middle. The CDR3 nucleotides read TGTGCCAGTAGTATGGGTAGGGCAGTCTCCTACAATGAGCAGTTCTTC. Translated, it gives CASSMGRAVSYNEQFF.

The J gene is TRBJ1-4, the V gene TRBV7-9, with D perhaps matching TRBD1 (5 bases). Trimming pared 5 bases from V and 5 bases from J, leaving 15 bases between. Per germline, CDR1 SEHNR and CDR2 FQNEAQ (reference sequence). The CDR3 is 15 residues long. CDR3 protein: CASSRDGGRNEKLFF. In nucleotides, the CDR3 is TGTGCCAGCAGCAGAGATGGGGGGAGGAATGAAAAACTGTTTTTT.

The gene calls are TRBV4-3 and TRBJ2-7; D assignment may be TRBD1 or TRBD2 (5 bases each). CDR1 and CDR2 from the germline V gene are LGHNA and YSLEER. The CDR3 runs 14 residues. The germline V and J ends were trimmed by 0 bases and 9 bases, with 15 bases remaining between them. The CDR3 DNA follows: TGCGCCAGCAGCCAAGACCCAGGGACGGCCAGGCAGTACTTC. Residues: CASSQDPGTARQYF.

The J gene is TRBJ2-5, the V gene TRBV4-1; the D call may be TRBD1 or TRBD2 (7 bases each). Germline values: CDR1 MGHRA, CDR2 YSYEKL. There are 15 residues in the CDR3. V was trimmed by 2 bases and J by 4 bases, leaving 14 bases between them. The CDR3 loop reads CASSQMGGGGETQYF. The CDR3 DNA is TGCGCCAGCAGCCAAATGGGAGGGGGCGGAGAGACCCAGTACTTC.

In DNA form, the CDR3 reads TGTGCCTGGAACCGACAGGGTAAGGATGGCTACACCTTC. The encoded protein is CAWNRQGKDGYTF. The V gene is TRBV30, the J gene TRBJ1-2; TRBD1 aligns across 7 bases. Germline V gives CDR1 GTSNPN, CDR2 SVGIG (reference sequence). J was trimmed by 6 bases and V by 4 bases; bases with no gene match: 8. CDR3 length equals 13 residues.

This sequence joins TRBV5-1 and TRBJ1-3, with D unclear. This CDR3 comprises 12 residues. V dropped 0 bases and J dropped 4 bases, with 2 bases sitting between them. Looked up from germline, CDR1 is SGHRS and CDR2 is YFSETQ. The CDR3 sequence is CASSLEGNTIYF. CDR3 DNA sequence: TGCGCCAGCAGCTTGGAAGGAAACACCATATATTTT.

The J gene is TRBJ2-2, the V gene TRBV7-9, with unresolved D. From germline, CDR1 is SEHNR and CDR2 FQNEAQ (reference sequence). V shed 0 bases and J shed 5 bases, with 7 bases lying between them. This CDR3 has 14 amino acids. DNA of the CDR3: TGTGCCAGCAGCTTAGCGCTGGCAACCGGGGAGCTGTTTTTT. It is translated as CASSLALATGELFF.

J is TRBJ2-1 and V is TRBV4-3; 9 positions agree with TRBD2. The CDR3 has 16 residues. CDR1 LGHNA and CDR2 YSLEER come from the germline V gene. After removal of 1 base from V and 4 bases from J, the junction contained 5 bases not matched to a gene. DNA for the CDR3: TGCGCCAGCAGCCAAGCCCCAGCGGGAGGATACAATGAGCAGTTCTTC. Its translation: CASSQAPAGGYNEQFF.

V usage is TRBV28 and J usage is TRBJ1-2; D unclear. Trimming cost V 5 bases and J 5 bases, with 12 bases left between them. Germline V gene data show CDR1 as MDHEN and CDR2 as SYDVKM. The length of the CDR3 is 13 residues. In DNA form, the CDR3 reads TGTGCCAGCAGTCCCGACGGGCCTTATGGCTACACCTTC. This encodes CASSPDGPYGYTF.

This clone was seen once. The chain has TRBV7-2 and TRBJ1-2; maybe TRBD1 (5 bases). V lost 6 bases and J lost 6, with 14 bases in between. Germline values: CDR1 SGHTA, CDR2 FQGNSA. CDR3 size: 13 residues. CDR3 residues: CASSPRDRDGYTF. Here the CDR3 DNA reads TGTGCCAGCAGTCCCCGGGACCGAGATGGCTACACCTTC.

The V call is TRBV5-6, the J call TRBJ2-3, with D maybe TRBD1 (6 bases). Germline CDR1 SGHDT, CDR2 YYEEEE. Trimming left V 0 bases short and J 1 base short, with 9 bases between. This CDR3 is built from 15 residues. CDR3 in amino acids: CASSLVAGGTDTQYF. As DNA, the CDR3 is TGTGCCAGCAGCTTGGTTGCAGGGGGCACAGATACGCAGTATTTT.

This clone was recorded a few times. The V and J genes are TRBV7-8 and TRBJ2-1; D not certain. Germline CDR1 and CDR2: SGHVS and FQNEAQ. The CDR3 extends over 13 amino acids. V was shortened by 5 bases and J by 15 bases, with 20 bases between the two germline ends. In DNA form, the CDR3 reads TGTGCCAGCAGCCCGACAAGTGATCCCATAGGGTTCTTC. Its translation is CASSPTSDPIGFF.

There are a few counts of this clone. The chain has TRBV19 and TRBJ1-5; TRBD1 matches 7 bases. The CDR3 is 13 residues long. Per germline, CDR1 LNHDA and CDR2 SQIVND (reference sequence). V gave up 8 bases and J gave up 5 bases; unmatched junction bases: 6. The CDR3 protein is CASGQAGDQPQHF. The CDR3 nucleotides are TGTGCCAGTGGACAGGCGGGAGATCAGCCCCAGCATTTT.

V is TRBV10-3 and J is TRBJ1-2; tentative D call: TRBD1 (6 bases). CDR1 and CDR2 (germline): ENHRY, SYGVKD. V dropped 5 bases and J dropped 1 base, with 14 bases sitting between them. The length of the CDR3 is 15 residues. The CDR3 region has the DNA TGTGCCATCAGTACCCAAGGACAGAATAACTATGGCTACACCTTC. It encodes CAISTQGQNNYGYTF.

The chain recombines TRBV6-6 with TRBJ1-4; TRBD1 agrees at 9 bases. The CDR3 contains 14 residues. Germline V gene data show CDR1 as MNHNY and CDR2 as SVGAGI (reference sequence). The V gene end was trimmed by 7 bases and the J gene end by 5 bases; junction bases not matched to a gene: 5. CDR3 DNA: TGTGCCAGCAACCCCGGGACAGGGAATGAAAAACTGTTTTTT. Translation: CASNPGTGNEKLFF.

This clone was recorded only once. V gene TRBV19 combines with J gene TRBJ1-2; D possibly corresponds to TRBD1 (6 bases). This CDR3 region has 13 residues. CDR1 is LNHDA and CDR2 is SQIVND in the germline V gene (reference sequence). Trimming took off 3 bases at V and 8 bases at J, with 13 bases between the two ends. The CDR3 loop is CASSITGNDGYTF. In DNA form, the CDR3 reads TGTGCCAGTAGTATCACAGGGAACGACGGCTACACCTTC. Complete variable domain (other parts from reference TRBV19 and TRBJ1-2): DGGITQSPKYLFRKEGQNVTLSCEQNLNHDAMYWYRQDPGQGLRLIYYSQIVNDFQKGDIAEGYSVSREKKESFPLTVTSAQKNPTAFYLCASSITGNDGYTFGSGTRLTVV.